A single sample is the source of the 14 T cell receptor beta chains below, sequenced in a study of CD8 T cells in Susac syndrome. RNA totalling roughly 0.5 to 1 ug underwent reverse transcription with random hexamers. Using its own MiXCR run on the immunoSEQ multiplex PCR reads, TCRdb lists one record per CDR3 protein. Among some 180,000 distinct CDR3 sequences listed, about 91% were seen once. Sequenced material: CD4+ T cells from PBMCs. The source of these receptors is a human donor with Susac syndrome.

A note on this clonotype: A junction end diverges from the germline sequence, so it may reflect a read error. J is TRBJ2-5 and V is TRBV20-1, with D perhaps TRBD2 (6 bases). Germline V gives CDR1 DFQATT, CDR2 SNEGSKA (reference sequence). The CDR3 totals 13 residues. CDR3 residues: CSTRRRGQETQYF. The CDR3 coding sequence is TGCAGTACTAGACGCCGGGGGCAAGAGACCCAGTACTTC.

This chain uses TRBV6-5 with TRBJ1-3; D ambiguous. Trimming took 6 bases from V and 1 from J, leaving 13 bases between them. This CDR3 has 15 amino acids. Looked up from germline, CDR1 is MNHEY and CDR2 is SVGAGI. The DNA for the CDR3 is TGTGCCAGCAGCCCCTCCGTGTCTTCTGGAAACACCATATATTTT. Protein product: CASSPSVSSGNTIYF.

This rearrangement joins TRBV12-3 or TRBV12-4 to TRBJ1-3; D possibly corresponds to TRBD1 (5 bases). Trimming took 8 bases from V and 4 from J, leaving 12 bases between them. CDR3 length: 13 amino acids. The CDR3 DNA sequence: TGTGCCAGCGGGGCAGGGCTCGGAAACACCATATATTTT. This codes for CASGAGLGNTIYF.

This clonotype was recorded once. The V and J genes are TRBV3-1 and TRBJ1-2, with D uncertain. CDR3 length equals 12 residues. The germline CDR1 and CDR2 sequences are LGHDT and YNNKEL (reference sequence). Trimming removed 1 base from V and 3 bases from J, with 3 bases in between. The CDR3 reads CASSQVDYGYTF. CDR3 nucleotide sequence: TGTGCCAGCAGCCAAGTAGACTATGGCTACACCTTC.

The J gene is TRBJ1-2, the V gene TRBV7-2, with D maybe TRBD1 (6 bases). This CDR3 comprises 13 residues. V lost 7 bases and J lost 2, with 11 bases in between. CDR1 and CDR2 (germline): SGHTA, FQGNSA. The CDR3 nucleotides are TGTGCCAGCACCACTGGACAGAACTATGGCTACACCTTC. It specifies CASTTGQNYGYTF.

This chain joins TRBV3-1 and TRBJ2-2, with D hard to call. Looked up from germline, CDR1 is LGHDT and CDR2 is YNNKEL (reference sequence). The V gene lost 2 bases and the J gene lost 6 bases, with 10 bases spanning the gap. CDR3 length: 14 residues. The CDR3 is CASSQSEMAGELFF. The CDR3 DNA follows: TGTGCCAGCAGCCAATCAGAGATGGCCGGGGAGCTGTTTTTT.

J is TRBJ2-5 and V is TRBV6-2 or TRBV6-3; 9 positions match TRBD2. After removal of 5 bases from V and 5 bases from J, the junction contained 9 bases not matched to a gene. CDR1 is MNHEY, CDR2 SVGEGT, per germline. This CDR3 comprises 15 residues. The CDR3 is CASSPRSGGSETQYF. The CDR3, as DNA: TGTGCCAGCAGTCCGCGAAGCGGGGGGTCTGAGACCCAGTACTTC.

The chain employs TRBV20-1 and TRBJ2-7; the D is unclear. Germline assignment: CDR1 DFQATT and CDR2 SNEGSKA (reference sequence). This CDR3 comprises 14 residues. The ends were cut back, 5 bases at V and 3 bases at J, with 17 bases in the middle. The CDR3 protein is CSAESGSMVYEQYF. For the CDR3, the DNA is TGCAGTGCTGAATCCGGGTCTATGGTCTACGAGCAGTACTTC.

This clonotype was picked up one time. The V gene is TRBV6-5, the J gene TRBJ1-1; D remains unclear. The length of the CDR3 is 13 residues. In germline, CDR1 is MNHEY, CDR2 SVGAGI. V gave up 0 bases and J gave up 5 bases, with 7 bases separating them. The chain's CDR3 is CASSYSKGTEAFF. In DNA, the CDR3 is TGTGCCAGCAGTTACTCGAAAGGGACTGAAGCTTTCTTT.

The CDR3 DNA follows: TGCAGCGTTTCCGGGACAGAGAACAATGAGCAGTTCTTC. Translation gives CSVSGTENNEQFF. The chain combines TRBV29-1 with TRBJ2-1, with 7 bases that match TRBD1. This CDR3 region has 13 residues. CDR1 and CDR2 (germline): SQVTM, ANQGSEA. Trimming at V came to 5 bases and at J to 5 bases, leaving 6 bases not matched to a gene.

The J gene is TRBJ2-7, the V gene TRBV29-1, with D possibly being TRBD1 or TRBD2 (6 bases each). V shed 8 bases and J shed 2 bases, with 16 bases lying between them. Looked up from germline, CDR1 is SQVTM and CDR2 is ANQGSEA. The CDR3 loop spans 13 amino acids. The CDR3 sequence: CSTRGAGTYEQYF. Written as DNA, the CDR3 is TGCAGCACAAGGGGGGCAGGTACCTACGAGCAGTACTTC.

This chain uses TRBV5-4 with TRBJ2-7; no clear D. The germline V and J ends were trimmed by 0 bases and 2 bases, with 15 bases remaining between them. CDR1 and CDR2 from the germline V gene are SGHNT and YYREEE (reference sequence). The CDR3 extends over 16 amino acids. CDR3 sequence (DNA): TGTGCCAGCAGCTTGGCCCCGCGAGGTCGAACCTACGAGCAGTACTTC. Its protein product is CASSLAPRGRTYEQYF.

Here the CDR3 reads CASSYSRVTGGYGYTF. For the CDR3, the DNA is TGTGCCAGCAGTTACTCGAGGGTGACAGGGGGGTATGGCTACACCTTC. The chain combines TRBV6-5 with TRBJ1-2; TRBD1 aligns across 9 bases. Germline trimming cut 0 bases from V and 5 bases from J; bases unmatched to any gene: 7. The V gene's germline CDR1 is MNHEY and CDR2 SVGAGI. The CDR3 sequence is 16 residues long.

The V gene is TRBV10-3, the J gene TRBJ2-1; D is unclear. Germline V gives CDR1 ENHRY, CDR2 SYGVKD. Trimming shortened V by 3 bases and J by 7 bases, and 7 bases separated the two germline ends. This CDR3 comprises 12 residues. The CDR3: CAISELANEQFF. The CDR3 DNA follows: TGTGCCATCAGTGAACTGGCGAATGAGCAGTTCTTC.